This T cell receptor (beta chain) was found in a study of blood T cells in healthy people across ages. Germline assignment: CDR1 MNHNS and CDR2 SASEGT. The CDR3 has 16 amino acids. The V segment lost 1 base and the J segment 11 bases; nucleotides outside the gene matches: 16. The authors ran a second PCR of 7 to 11 cycles using a sample-barcoded 5' primer and a J-beta primer mix. Individual samples furnished no less than 2.5 million CDR3-containing paired-end reads apiece. TCRdb itself ran the 5' RACE reads through MiXCR, one entry per CDR3 protein. The sample lists some 790,000 distinct CDR3 sequences, about 28% occurring once. Extracted total RNA amounted to at least 5.5 micrograms for each sample.

The rearrangement joins TRBV6-1 to TRBJ2-5; TRBD1 agrees at 7 bases. The clonotype was recovered from an elderly woman in good health. Input material: blood. The CDR3 loop is CASSEVNRGSWSGQYF. CDR3 coding DNA: TGTGCCAGCAGTGAAGTGAACAGGGGTAGTTGGTCCGGGCAGTACTTC.